One sample yielded the 12 T cell receptor beta chains listed below, sequenced in a study of regulatory T cells (dated by TCRdb to the late 2010s). The library came from the immunoSEQ multiplex PCR assay. The multiplex PCR relied on 52 forward TRBV primers and 13 reverse TRBJ primers, and amplification bias was corrected through assay-based and computational methods. TCRdb re-hosts the immuneACCESS table, in-frame sequences only. Its copies lack some clones; in the studies checked, an unresolved V gene accounts for under half of them, and the cause for the rest is not known. The sample records around 10,000 clones, over 75% of which are singletons. The ten largest account for roughly a tenth of the sample. The specimen sequenced was CD8+ T cells sorted from blood. The receptors shown here come from a person aged 18-30 years with CD3G deficiency.

The V gene is TRBV28, the J gene TRBJ1-5; no definite D call. The CDR3 has 13 residues. Germline-derived CDR1 and CDR2 are MDHEN and SYDVKM. V lost 4 bases to trimming and J lost 4 bases, with 8 bases between them. Here the CDR3 DNA reads TGTGCCAGCAGTTCCGGTCTAAATCAGCCCCAGCATTTT. Its protein is CASSSGLNQPQHF.

The chain joins TRBV7-9 to TRBJ2-1; D possibly matches TRBD1 or TRBD2 (5 bases each). Germline values: CDR1 SEHNR, CDR2 FQNEAQ (reference sequence). V gave up 5 bases and J gave up 6 bases, with 14 bases separating them. The CDR3 has 14 residues. The CDR3 loop is CASSADFGGNEQFF. The CDR3 DNA reads as TGTGCCAGCAGCGCGGACTTTGGGGGCAATGAGCAGTTCTTC.

The chain joins TRBV27 to TRBJ2-7, with D maybe TRBD2 (7 bases). CDR1 and CDR2 (germline): MNHEY, SMNVEV (reference sequence). V shed 2 bases and J shed 5 bases, with 13 bases lying between them. The CDR3 covers 14 residues. In nucleotides, the CDR3 is TGTGCCAGCAGTTTACGGGGGGCCGGTCACGAGCAGTACTTC. This translates into CASSLRGAGHEQYF.

In this sample, this clone turned up a few times. The chain is built from TRBV28 and TRBJ2-1, with D uncertain. This CDR3 spans 14 amino acids. V was cut by 6 bases and J by 4 bases, with 13 bases left in between. Germline CDR1 MDHEN, CDR2 SYDVKM. CDR3 DNA sequence: TGTGCCAGCAGACAACTCGGGCTGTACAATGAGCAGTTCTTC. This sequence encodes CASRQLGLYNEQFF.

This chain joins TRBV19 and TRBJ2-1, with 12 bases aligning to TRBD2. V shed 5 bases and J 3 bases; nucleotides not matched to a gene: 5. This CDR3 is built from 16 residues. Germline V gene data show CDR1 as LNHDA and CDR2 as SQIVND (reference sequence). The CDR3 loop is CASSPLAGGLYNEQFF. The CDR3 coding sequence is TGTGCCAGTAGTCCCCTAGCGGGAGGGCTCTACAATGAGCAGTTCTTC.

This clone was observed a single time. V usage is TRBV12-5 and J usage is TRBJ1-3; D gene ambiguous. CDR1 LGHNT and CDR2 FRNRAP come from the germline V gene. The CDR3 sequence is 15 residues long. V was clipped by 5 bases and J by 1 base, with 12 bases between them. In DNA, the CDR3 is TGTGCTAGTGGTCGGCCGAAGAGTTCTGGAAACACCATATATTTT. Amino acid sequence: CASGRPKSSGNTIYF.

The chain employs TRBV7-8 and TRBJ2-1, with 7 bases identical to TRBD2. Germline CDR1 and CDR2: SGHVS and FQNEAQ. The trim removed 5 bases at V and 4 bases at J, leaving 5 bases unmatched. The CDR3 extends over 14 amino acids. The CDR3 sequence: CASSAGEGYNEQFF. In DNA form, the CDR3 reads TGTGCCAGCAGCGCCGGGGAGGGTTACAATGAGCAGTTCTTC.

V and J are TRBV22-1 and TRBJ1-4. TRBV22-1 is labeled a pseudogene. The length of the CDR3 is 15 residues. CDR3 loop: CPGSALNPGDEKLFF. CDR3 coding DNA: TGTCCTGGGAGCGCACTAAACCCCGGGGATGAAAAACTGTTTTTT.

The V call is TRBV30, the J call TRBJ1-1; D is ambiguous. Germline CDR1 is GTSNPN and CDR2 is SVGIG (reference sequence). With 3 bases removed from V and 0 bases from J, the gap between germline ends came to 5 bases. This CDR3 has 12 residues. This chain's CDR3 is CAWSYMNTEAFF. DNA for the CDR3: TGTGCCTGGAGCTATATGAACACTGAAGCTTTCTTT.

The rearrangement joins TRBV19 to TRBJ2-5; no reliable D call. The J call is uncertain, as TRBJ2-7 better fits the DNA end. Germline CDR1 is LNHDA and CDR2 is SQIVND (reference sequence). The CDR3 is 15 residues long. The CDR3 DNA sequence: TGTGCCAGTAGTATAAATTACGGCCAAACCTACGAGCAGTACTTC. It translates to CASSINYGQTYEQYF.

This clone is a singleton in its sample. One end of the junction is discordant with germline, which a read error may explain. This chain uses TRBV6-1 with TRBJ1-4; possibly TRBD1 for D (6 bases). This CDR3 has 13 residues. Germline V lookup: CDR1 MNHNS, CDR2 SASEGT. CDR3 residues: CASREGGNEKLFF. The CDR3 coding sequence is TGTGCCAGCAGGGAAGGGGGTAATGAAAAACTGTTTTTT.

The chain recombines TRBV10-3 with TRBJ2-2; possibly TRBD1 or TRBD2 for D (5 bases each). Trimming stripped 11 bases from V and 4 bases from J, with 14 bases between. CDR3 length: 13 residues. Germline V CDR1 and CDR2: ENHRY, SYGVKD. CDR3 region: CAVAGTLTGELFF. In nucleotides, the CDR3 is TGTGCCGTCGCCGGGACCCTCACCGGGGAGCTGTTTTTT.